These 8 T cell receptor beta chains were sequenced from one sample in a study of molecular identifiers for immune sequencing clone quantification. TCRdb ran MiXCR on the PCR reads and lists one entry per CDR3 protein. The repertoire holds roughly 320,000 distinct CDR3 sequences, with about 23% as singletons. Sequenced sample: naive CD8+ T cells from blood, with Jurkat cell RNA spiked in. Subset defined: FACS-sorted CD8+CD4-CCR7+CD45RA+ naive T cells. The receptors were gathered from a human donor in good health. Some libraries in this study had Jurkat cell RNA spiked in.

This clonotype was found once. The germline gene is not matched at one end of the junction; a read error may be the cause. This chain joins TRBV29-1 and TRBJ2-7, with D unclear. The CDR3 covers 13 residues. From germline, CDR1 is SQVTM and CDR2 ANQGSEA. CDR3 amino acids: CSVEFQDSYEKYF. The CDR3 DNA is TGCAGCGTTGAGTTCCAAGACTCCTACGAGAAGTACTTC.

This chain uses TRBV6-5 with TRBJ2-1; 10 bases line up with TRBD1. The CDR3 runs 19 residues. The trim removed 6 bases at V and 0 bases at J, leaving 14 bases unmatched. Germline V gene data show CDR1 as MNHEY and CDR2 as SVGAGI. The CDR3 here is CASRQYRDRGVSSYNEQFF. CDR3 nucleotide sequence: TGTGCCAGCAGACAGTACCGGGACAGGGGCGTTAGCTCCTACAATGAGCAGTTCTTC.

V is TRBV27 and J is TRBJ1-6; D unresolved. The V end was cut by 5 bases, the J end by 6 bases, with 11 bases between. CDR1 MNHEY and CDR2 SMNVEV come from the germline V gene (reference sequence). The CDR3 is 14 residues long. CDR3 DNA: TGTGCCAGCAGTCTTAGTTTAGGTAATTCACCCCTCCACTTT. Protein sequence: CASSLSLGNSPLHF.

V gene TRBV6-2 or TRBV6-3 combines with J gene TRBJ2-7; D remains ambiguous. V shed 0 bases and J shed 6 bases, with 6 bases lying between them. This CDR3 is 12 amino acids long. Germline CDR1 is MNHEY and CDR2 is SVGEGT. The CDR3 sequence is CASSYSSGEQYF. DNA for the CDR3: TGTGCCAGCAGTTACTCTTCAGGCGAGCAGTACTTC.

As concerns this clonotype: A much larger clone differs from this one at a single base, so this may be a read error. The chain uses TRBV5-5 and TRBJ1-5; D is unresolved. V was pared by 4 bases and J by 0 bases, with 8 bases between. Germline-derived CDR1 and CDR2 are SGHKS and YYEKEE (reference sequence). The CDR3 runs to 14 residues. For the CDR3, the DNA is TGTGCCAGCAGCCGGAGTAATAGCAATCAGCCCCAGCATTTT. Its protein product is CASSRSNSNQPQHF.

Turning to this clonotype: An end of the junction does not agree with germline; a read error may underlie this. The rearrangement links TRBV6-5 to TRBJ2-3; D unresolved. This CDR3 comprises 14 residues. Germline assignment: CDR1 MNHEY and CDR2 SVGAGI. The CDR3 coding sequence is TGTGCCAGCAGTTACGGCGGAAGCAGAGATACGCAGTATTTT. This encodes CASSYGGSRDTQYF.

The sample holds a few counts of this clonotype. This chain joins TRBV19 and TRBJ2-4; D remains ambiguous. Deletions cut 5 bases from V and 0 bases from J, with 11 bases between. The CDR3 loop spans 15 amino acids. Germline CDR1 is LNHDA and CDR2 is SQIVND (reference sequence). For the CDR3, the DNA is TGTGCCAGTAGTCTAGGAAACCGAGCCAAAAACATTCAGTACTTC. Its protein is CASSLGNRAKNIQYF.

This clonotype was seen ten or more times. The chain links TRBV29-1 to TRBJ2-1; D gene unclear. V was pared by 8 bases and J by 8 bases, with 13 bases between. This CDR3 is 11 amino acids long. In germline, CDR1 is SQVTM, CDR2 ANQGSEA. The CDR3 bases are TGCAGCTTCGGCCGTTGGCATGAGCAGTTCTTC. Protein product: CSFGRWHEQFF.